Listed here is a single T cell receptor (beta chain). The sample comes from a study of graft-versus-host responses after intestinal transplantation. Study as a whole: Every recipient underwent anti-thymocyte globulin induction, then tacrolimus and steroids for roughly three years.

Sequencing was performed with immunoSEQ multiplex PCR; in TCRdb, only in-frame clones are kept and a portion is missing. The profile shows more than 50,000 clones, under 95% of them singletons. Germline values: CDR1 SGHAT, CDR2 FQDESV (reference sequence). The CDR3 runs 15 residues. V lost 4 bases and J 3 bases, leaving 10 bases between the germline ends. Sequencing was performed on PBMCs, taken around 120 days after intestinal transplantation. The chain uses TRBV11-1 and TRBJ2-6; tentative D call: TRBD1 (6 bases). The receptor was derived from a human patient who received an intestinal transplant, so some T cells may come from the graft donor. CDR3 DNA: TGTGCCAGCAGCTCGCGACAGGTTGGGGCCAACGTCCTGACTTTC. Its translation is CASSSRQVGANVLTF.